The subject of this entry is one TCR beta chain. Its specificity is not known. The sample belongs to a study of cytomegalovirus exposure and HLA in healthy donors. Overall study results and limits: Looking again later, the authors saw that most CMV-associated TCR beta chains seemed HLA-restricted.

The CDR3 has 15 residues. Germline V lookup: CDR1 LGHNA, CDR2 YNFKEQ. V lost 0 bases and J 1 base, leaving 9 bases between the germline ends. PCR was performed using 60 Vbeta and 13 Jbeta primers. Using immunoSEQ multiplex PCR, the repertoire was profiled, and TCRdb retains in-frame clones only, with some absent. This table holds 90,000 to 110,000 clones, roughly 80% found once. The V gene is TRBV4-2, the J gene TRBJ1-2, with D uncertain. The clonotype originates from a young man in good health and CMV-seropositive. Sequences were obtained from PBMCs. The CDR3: CASSQDVVYNYGYTF. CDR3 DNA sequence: TGTGCCAGCAGCCAAGACGTCGTCTATAACTATGGCTACACCTTC.